Presented here are 9 T cell receptor beta chains from one specimen sequenced in a study of regulatory T cells in long-lasting Graves disease. Indicated time point: newly diagnosed GD, antithyroid drugs for less than 3 months. Following extraction of RNA from PBMCs, that RNA was used to make the TCR library. Building the TCR beta libraries relied on iRepertoire HTBI primers, and CDR3 regions underwent Arm-PCR. TCRdb recomputed calls from the multiplex PCR reads with MiXCR, one row per CDR3 protein. Of about 420,000 distinct CDR3 sequences listed, roughly 15% are singletons. These data were likewise used in another study, on T cells in Graves' hyperthyroidism and ophthalmopathy.

Sequenced here: peripheral blood mononuclear cells (PBMCs), sampled at new diagnosis, from a patient treated with antithyroid drugs. The receptors originated from a woman under 30 with Graves disease.

V is TRBV4-2 and J is TRBJ1-5, with a weak D call TRBD1 (6 bases). V shed 1 base and J shed 5 bases, with 18 bases lying between them. The CDR3 has 17 residues. Looked up from germline, CDR1 is LGHNA and CDR2 is YNFKEQ. CDR3 coding DNA: TGTGCCAGCAGCCAAGTCGGGCTAGGGGGGATCCATCAGCCCCAGCATTTT. It specifies CASSQVGLGGIHQPQHF.

This clonotype was picked up many times. V usage is TRBV6-2 or TRBV6-3 and J usage is TRBJ2-1; the match to TRBD2 covers 11 bases. V trimming: 0 bases; J trimming: 9 bases; junction bases outside the gene matches: 16. CDR3 length: 19 residues. Germline V gene data show CDR1 as MNHEY and CDR2 as SVGEGT. The CDR3 loop is CASSYSIGSGRLAGFEQFF. CDR3 nucleotides: TGTGCCAGCAGTTACTCGATCGGATCCGGGAGACTAGCGGGATTTGAGCAGTTCTTC.

This clonotype was found many times. J is TRBJ2-3 and V is TRBV6-1, with a tentative D call TRBD2 (7 bases). The CDR3 sequence is 17 residues long. Germline V gives CDR1 MNHNS, CDR2 SASEGT. The ends were cut back, 6 bases at V and 3 bases at J, with 22 bases in the middle. The CDR3 bases are TGTGCCAGCAGAACCGCACGGGGGGCTCTAGGAACAGATACGCAGTATTTT. Its translation: CASRTARGALGTDTQYF.

This clonotype was observed once. This chain links TRBV6-2 or TRBV6-3 with TRBJ2-1, with 12 bases fitting TRBD1. CDR3 length: 14 residues. The germline V gene encodes CDR1 MNHEY and CDR2 SVGEGT. The junction had 7 bases not matched to a gene; V was cut back by 2 bases and J by 14 bases. In DNA form, the CDR3 reads TGTGCCAGCAGTTACCTGCCGGGACAGGGGGCTGAGTTCTTC. It is translated as CASSYLPGQGAEFF.

This clonotype was seen ten or more times. The chain combines TRBV28 with TRBJ1-4; D not resolved. The V end lost 3 bases, the J end lost 0 bases, and 8 bases lay between the germline ends. The CDR3 runs to 15 residues. Per the germline V gene, CDR1 is MDHEN and CDR2 is SYDVKM. CDR3 sequence reads: CASSFSGTTNEKLFF. The CDR3 nucleotides read TGTGCCAGCAGTTTTTCCGGGACAACTAATGAAAAACTGTTTTTT. Together with reference TRBV28 and TRBJ1-4, the CDR3 gives the full variable domain: DVKVTQSSRYLVKRTGEKVFLECVQDMDHENMFWYRQDPGLGLRLIYFSYDVKMKEKGDIPEGYSVSREKKERFSLILESASTNQTSMYLCASSFSGTTNEKLFFGSGTQLSVL.

This clonotype was seen ten or more times. The chain is built from TRBV20-1 and TRBJ2-7, with TRBD2 matching over 11 bases. CDR1 DFQATT and CDR2 SNEGSKA come from the germline V gene (reference sequence). The CDR3 spans 16 residues. The V and J ends lost 3 bases and 3 bases, in that order; junction bases with no gene match: 10. DNA of the CDR3: TGCAGTGCTAGCCCACCTAGTAGCGGGAGGGTCTACGAGCAGTACTTC. It is translated as CSASPPSSGRVYEQYF.

J is TRBJ2-6 and V is TRBV28; D uncertain. The germline V gene has CDR1 MDHEN and CDR2 SYDVKM. Trimming took 5 bases from V and 0 from J, leaving 14 bases between them. The CDR3 runs 17 residues. The DNA for the CDR3 is TGTGCCAGCAGTACAACCGGGCGGATCTCTGGGGCCAACGTCCTGACTTTC. Translated: CASSTTGRISGANVLTF.

This clonotype was picked up many times. The chain employs TRBV20-1 and TRBJ1-4; tentatively, D is TRBD1 (5 bases). Trimming took 0 bases from V and 10 from J, leaving 18 bases between them. The CDR3 covers 15 residues. Germline CDR1 reads DFQATT; CDR2 reads SNEGSKA (reference sequence). This CDR3 reads CSARDSRASWGKLFF. The CDR3 DNA is TGCAGTGCTAGAGATTCCAGGGCCTCCTGGGGAAAACTGTTTTTT.

This clonotype was counted many times. The chain carries TRBV27 and TRBJ2-1, with 11 bases fitting TRBD2. The CDR3 covers 15 residues. V lost 5 bases and J lost 8; bases outside the gene matches: 8. Germline CDR1 reads MNHEY; CDR2 reads SMNVEV (reference sequence). CDR3 sequence reads: CASSALAGAGDEQFF. The CDR3, as DNA: TGTGCCAGCAGTGCACTAGCGGGAGCAGGCGATGAGCAGTTCTTC.